This T cell receptor beta chain emerged from a study of monozygotic twins with inflammatory bowel disease. TCRdb reprocessed the 5' RACE reads and keeps a single row for each CDR3 protein, giving no DNA. The listing records some 450,000 distinct CDR3 sequences. The CDR3 sequence is 13 residues long. CDR1 is MDHEN and CDR2 is SYDVKM in the germline V gene. A remark on this clonotype: Its antigen remains unidentified.

Study-wide results and caveats: Healthy co-twins had higher TCRbeta inverse Simpson diversity than their IBD twins.

The sequence was obtained from a human donor with ulcerative colitis or Crohn's disease, or a healthy co-twin of an affected twin (not recorded which). What was sequenced was blood. This chain joins TRBV28 and TRBJ2-1. This CDR3 reads CASSSLAYNEQFF.